This TCR beta chain is drawn from a study of blood T cells in healthy people across ages. The second PCR ran roughly 7 to 12 cycles with a sample-barcoded 5' primer and J-beta primers. One entry per CDR3 protein, called by TCRdb with MiXCR from the 5' RACE reads. The sample yields about 1,800,000 distinct CDR3 sequences, roughly 27% seen once. The germline gives CDR1 SGHRS, CDR2 YFSETQ. CDR3 size: 13 residues. V lost 7 bases to trimming and J lost 3 bases, with 10 bases between them. This clonotype appeared a few times. The clonotype comes from a woman in her thirties in good health. The sample was blood. V is TRBV5-1 and J is TRBJ1-4, with D unclear. The CDR3 DNA is TGCGCCAGCGGACTGGACCCTAATGAAAAACTGTTTTTT. Residues: CASGLDPNEKLFF.